This entry features one TCR beta chain sequence. Its matching antigen is unknown. Treatment here: roughly 11-day PBMC culture with coronavirus spike peptide pools or control peptides (ViraFEST assay). Some 2 million PBMCs were grown per well alongside approximately 9.4 IU/ml IL-2 and 10 ug/ml peptide pools. This specimen belongs to a study of vaccination and CD4 T cells after COVID-19. Study background: Stimuli were overlapping spike peptide pools of SARS-CoV-2 and three common cold coronaviruses (HCoV-NL63, HCoV-OC43, HCoV-229E). Overall study results and limits: SARS-CoV-2-reactive clonotype medians increased from roughly 22 to 38, not significantly.

The Oncomine TCR Beta short-read assay was applied to DNA of cultured CD4+ T cells. CD4+ T cells were cultured, and genomic DNA was extracted from them. In TCRdb, the PCR reads were re-called with MiXCR into one record per CDR3 protein. The data show roughly 15,000 distinct CDR3 sequences, roughly 25% seen once. Germline values: CDR1 MNHEY, CDR2 SVGEGT. V dropped 5 bases and J dropped 4 bases, with 8 bases sitting between them. The CDR3 is 12 residues long. This chain joins TRBV6-2 or TRBV6-3 and TRBJ1-2; D is unclear. Sequencing input: cultured CD4+ T cells from blood. The source is a human donor with COVID-19. The CDR3 loop is CASSDGFYGYTF. The CDR3 nucleotides read TGTGCCAGCAGTGATGGGTTCTATGGCTACACCTTC.